Below are 9 T cell receptor beta chains sequenced from a single sample in a study of cytomegalovirus exposure and HLA in healthy donors. 13 Jbeta primers and 60 Vbeta primers were used for the PCR. The protocol was immunoSEQ multiplex PCR, while the TCRdb copy is restricted to in-frame clones and leaves out a portion. The sample yields tens of thousands of clones, approximately 81% seen once. Sequenced input: PBMCs. Every receptor here comes from a man in his fifties or sixties in good health and CMV-seronegative.

The V and J genes are TRBV7-9 and TRBJ1-1; no reliable D call. Germline-derived CDR1 and CDR2 are SEHNR and FQNEAQ (reference sequence). V lost 6 bases and J 1 base, leaving 12 bases between the germline ends. This CDR3 has 14 amino acids. Here the CDR3 reads CASSLLSGNTEAFF. The CDR3 DNA reads as TGTGCCAGCAGTCTGTTATCGGGGAACACTGAAGCTTTCTTT.

The chain employs TRBV19 and TRBJ1-4; maybe TRBD1 (6 bases). V was shortened by 7 bases and J by 8 bases, with 23 bases between the two germline ends. The CDR3 extends over 16 amino acids. Germline lookup yields CDR1 LNHDA and CDR2 SQIVND (reference sequence). The CDR3 is CASTSSPQGRLEKLFF. The CDR3 DNA is TGTGCCAGTACAAGTTCCCCACAGGGTCGATTGGAAAAACTGTTTTTT.

The J gene is TRBJ2-5, the V gene TRBV4-2, with 8 positions matching TRBD1. Germline values: CDR1 LGHNA, CDR2 YNFKEQ. This CDR3 has 15 residues. After removal of 4 bases from V and 9 bases from J, the junction contained 13 bases not matched to a gene. The CDR3, as DNA: TGTGCCAGCAGCCTCGTCCAGGGGGCCCCCGGGTCCCAGTACTTC. Translating it yields CASSLVQGAPGSQYF.

V and J are TRBV28 and TRBJ1-1; 9 positions match TRBD1. Per germline, CDR1 MDHEN and CDR2 SYDVKM. CDR3 length equals 14 residues. V trimming: 6 bases; J trimming: 6 bases; junction bases outside the gene matches: 8. In nucleotides, the CDR3 is TGTGCCAGCAGGGTTACAGGGGGCGCGGCTGAAGCTTTCTTT. Amino acid sequence: CASRVTGGAAEAFF.

V and J are TRBV4-3 and TRBJ2-7, with D possibly TRBD1 on 6 matching bases. CDR1 is LGHNA and CDR2 is YSLEER in the germline V gene. Trimming took 4 bases from V and 6 from J, leaving 19 bases between them. The CDR3 has 15 residues. The CDR3 loop is CASSRAGTLQGEQYF. CDR3 bases: TGCGCCAGCAGCCGGGCCGGGACACTCCAAGGCGAGCAGTACTTC.

The rearrangement links TRBV9 to TRBJ1-6; D is perhaps TRBD1 (5 bases). The CDR3 has 14 residues. Trimming removed 2 bases from V and 7 bases from J, with 10 bases in between. Germline CDR1 is SGDLS and CDR2 is YYNGEE. CDR3 sequence: CASSVGKGNSPLHF. CDR3 DNA: TGTGCCAGCAGCGTGGGGAAGGGGAATTCACCCCTCCACTTT.

Here the CDR3 reads CASSLAPGERQQYF. Here the CDR3 DNA reads TGCGCCAGCAGCTTGGCCCCCGGCGAGCGTCAGCAGTACTTC. This chain links TRBV5-1 with TRBJ2-7, with no clear D. The V and J ends lost 0 bases and 8 bases respectively, with 15 bases between them. Germline CDR1 SGHRS, CDR2 YFSETQ. The CDR3 runs 14 residues.

CDR3: CASSPSGHSYEQYF. The CDR3 region has the DNA TGTGCCAGCTCACCTTCAGGTCACTCCTACGAGCAGTACTTC. The chain links TRBV18 to TRBJ2-7; D gene uncertain. The CDR3 is 14 amino acids. V lost 3 bases and J 0 bases, leaving 9 bases between the germline ends. The germline gives CDR1 KGHSH, CDR2 LQKENI.

The CDR3 nucleotides read TGTGCCAGCAGCTTATATTCAGGGGGCGCGAGGGGAAACACCATATATTTT. Translated, it gives CASSLYSGGARGNTIYF. The chain is built from TRBV7-2 and TRBJ1-3; 8 positions match TRBD1. V trimming: 2 bases; J trimming: 4 bases; junction bases outside the gene matches: 10. This CDR3 is 17 amino acids long. CDR1 is SGHTA, CDR2 FQGNSA, per germline. The full variable domain, in which reference TRBV7-2 and TRBJ1-3 provide the parts outside the CDR3, is GAGVSQSPSNKVTEKGKDVELRCDPISGHTALYWYRQSLGQGLEFLIYFQGNSAPDKSGLPSDRFSAERTGGSVSTLTIQRTQQEDSAVYLCASSLYSGGARGNTIYFGEGSWLTVV.